The entry below gives a single T cell receptor (beta chain) sequence along with its context. What this receptor recognizes is not known. No quality values exist for individual bases; no much larger clone is one base distant. The time point label on this specimen signifies: about 28 days (+/-7) after the second vaccine dose. AZD1222 recipients with second doses at about 4 weeks or about 12 weeks were pooled, because spike-specific TCR depth and breadth did not differ between schedules. Vaccinee samples were obtained from the UK trials COV001 and COV002, which included a single-blind randomized controlled phase 2/3 trial of AZD1222 (ChAdOx1 nCoV-19) in healthy adults. For TCRbeta chain sequencing, PBMC samples from trial participants were taken at day 0 and at day 28 after the second dose. The record originates from a study of T cell responses to AZD1222 COVID-19 vaccine (dated by TCRdb to 2020 to 2023). Study-level background: A total of 233 trial participants underwent TCR sequencing, of whom roughly 210 had received two doses of AZD1222 and around 25 had received two doses of the MenACWY control vaccine. Trial participants were enrolled by age into 18-55, 56-69 and 70-plus year subgroups, with about 150, 27 and 61 TCR-sequenced participants respectively. Results the study describes overall, beyond this receptor: Because no day 14 peak-response samples were available, the repertoires could be characterized only after the peak T cell response. Participants were mostly white British, with more females than males. The authors suggested clonal diversity may have been underestimated. Nearly half of unique spike-specific TCRs reportedly recognized epitopes outside regions mutated in the B.1.351 and B.1.1.7 variants. The whole spike protein was spanned by vaccine-associated CD4 TCRs, and dominant responses were seen in regions 160-218 and 743-854. In the small 56-69-year group, the increase in depth fell short of significance, most likely because of low power. After two AZD1222 doses, both the breadth and the depth of spike-specific TCRs were significantly higher than at day 0 and than in MenACWY recipients. Conclusions about previously exposed vaccinees are limited because only five to seven AZD1222 recipients were SARS-CoV-2 seropositive at baseline.

The germline V gene sets CDR1 to SNHLY and CDR2 to FYNNEI. Here V drops 10 bases and J drops 9 bases, and the junction holds 7 bases not matched to any gene. CDR3 length: 12 amino acids, cysteine to phenylalanine. Just CDR3 DNA is preserved here, 36 bases in frame from base 1. The CDR3 regions of human TCRbeta chains were analyzed by immunosequencing. The published analysis was carried out like this. Repertoire TCRs were checked for matches against a reference library of SARS-CoV-2-specific TCRs that had been generated using the MIRA antigen-specificity platform. Breadth was defined as the fraction of unique TCRs that were SARS-CoV-2-associated. Depth was defined as the fraction of total T cells that were SARS-CoV-2-associated. Using the MIRA data, each spike-specific TCR was assigned both to the spike region to which the TCR was reactive and to a CD4 or CD8 class. Log10-transformed breadth and depth values were compared by one-way ANOVA with Sidak's multiple comparisons tests. TCRdb mirrors the immuneACCESS table, restricted to in-frame sequences. Some clones are absent from its copies; in checked studies, under half trace to an unresolved V gene, and the reason for the others is unknown. The D gene and trimming were derived from the DNA, and the V and J assignments and clone size from that table. For this sample the table gives 15,000 to 20,000 clones, of which about four fifths were detected only once. The ten largest make up roughly a fifth of the sample.

The sequencing used peripheral blood, collected 28 days after the second AZD1222 dose. This clonotype was sampled from an adult who received the AZD1222 COVID-19 vaccine. The chain links TRBV2 with TRBJ1-5; TRBD1 aligns with 9 central bases. DNA sequence: TGTGCCACGGGGACAGGGCTGATGCCCCAGCATTTT. Its translation is CATGTGLMPQHF. Outside the CDR3, residues come from the reference TRBV2 and TRBJ1-5 proteins, so the full variable domain is: EPEVTQTPSHQVTQMGQEVILRCVPISNHLYFYWYRQILGQKVEFLVSFYNNEISEKSEIFDDQFSVERPDGSNFTLKIRSTKLEDSAMYFCATGTGLMPQHFGDGTRLSIL.